This TCR beta chain was recorded in a study of PD-1 blockade in classical Hodgkin lymphoma. Profiled with immunoSEQ multiplex PCR; TCRdb holds only in-frame clones, not every one. The sample shows about 36,000 clones, approximately 69% of them seen only once. Study results and limitations: Why repertoires differed is undefined; disease activity or prior therapy possibly contributed.

The ends were cut back, 5 bases at V and 5 bases at J, with 13 bases in the middle. The CDR3 loop spans 14 amino acids. Per germline, CDR1 SGHTA and CDR2 FQGNSA. For this clone: Its antigen remains unknown.

Every patient had relapsed following autologous stem cell transplantation, and cohorts differed in brentuximab vedotin exposure. The TCR sequence derives from a human donor with classical Hodgkin lymphoma. The sample was peripheral blood mononuclear cells (PBMCs), taken before the second cycle of nivolumab. The V and J genes are TRBV7-2 and TRBJ1-5; D gene uncertain. The CDR3 DNA reads TGTGCCAGCAGCCCATTCCGGGGAGATCAGCCCCAGCATTTT. Encoded protein: CASSPFRGDQPQHF.